This entry describes one TCR beta chain. Its antigen remains unidentified. Base qualities are not at hand, and no much larger clone is one base apart. This entry is derived from a study of blood T cell repertoires in COVID-19 (TCRdb year 2020). Background on the whole study: Samples from collaborators originated in the United States, Italy and Spain and spanned both the acute and convalescent phases of COVID-19. The prospective study material was composed of cDNA or gDNA derived from T cells, B-cell-depleted T cells, or PBMCs. Deeply sampled blood TCRbeta repertoires from subjects exposed to, actively infected with, or recovered from COVID-19 were included in the dataset. The repertoires were released in a freely available public database meant as a resource for research on the immune response to SARS-CoV-2. Samples were obtained from the ongoing ImmuneRACE study (first 160 participants) and from over 1,000 subjects provided by 6 global collaborators. The sample metadata nearly always contained a de-identified subject ID, COVID-19 status, age in years and sex. Where available, HLA class I and class II types were taken from metadata supplied by the sample provider and were not determined by assay-based typing.

Participants in the prospective study were aged 18 to 89 years, lived in about two dozen United States geographic areas, and enrolled through a virtual design. In the prospective study, cohorts were assigned on the basis of participant-reported clinical history obtained from a screening survey and a study questionnaire. ImmuneRACE Cohort 3 recovered participants were defined by two consecutive negative NP/OP PCR tests, healthcare professional clearance, or symptom resolution. In the prospective study, mobile phlebotomists collected whole blood, serum and a nasopharyngeal or oropharyngeal swab from each participant. Additional blood draws and questionnaires over an approximately 2-month period could optionally be provided by prospective study participants. Before DNA extraction, blood samples from the prospective study were shipped at room temperature or frozen. The germline V gene yields SGHNT for CDR1 and YENEEA for CDR2. The CDR3 runs 17 amino acids, cysteine and phenylalanine included. The entry retains the CDR3 DNA only, 51 bases that are in frame from base 1. V is pared back by 4 bases and J by 5 bases, with 18 bases lying between the germline termini.

TCRbeta CDR3 regions were amplified from genomic DNA by means of the immunoSEQ Assay, a bias-controlled multiplex PCR. Processing in the source paper ran as follows. Nucleated cell counts per sample were estimated from amplification of reference gene primers within the assay. To quantify the absolute abundance of each unique TCRbeta CDR3 rearrangement, sequence reads were collapsed and filtered. For each sample, productive Simpson clonality was calculated as the square root of Simpson's diversity index over productive rearrangements. TCRdb took over this immuneACCESS table, retaining in-frame rearrangements with V and J assigned. Such tables are incomplete; in checked studies, under half of the missing clones stem from an unresolved V gene, and the remainder is unexplained. Clone size and V and J calls were adopted from that table, with D and trimming inferred from the DNA. This sample holds about 260,000 clones; roughly 86% were observed only once. The top ten hold approximately 2.1% of the sample.

Overall study outcomes, separate from this receptor: How much clinical and demographic metadata was included differed by source and by participant, and the metadata was provided uncurated.

The receptor was isolated from a woman aged 50 to 60 who had recovered from COVID-19. Recombination linked TRBV11-3 to TRBJ1-6, with an unclear D gene assignment. The specimen sequenced was PBMCs or T cells enriched from blood (not recorded which). The CDR3 region has the sequence CASSSYPSGLDNSPLHF. The DNA sequence reads TGTGCCAGCAGCTCTTATCCCTCGGGTCTGGATAATTCACCCCTCCACTTT. Supplemented by the reference TRBV11-3 and TRBJ1-6 proteins around the CDR3, the complete variable domain is EAGVVQSPRYKIIEKKQPVAFWCNPISGHNTLYWYLQNLGQGPELLIRYENEEAVDDSQLPKDRFSAERLKGVDSTLKIQPAELGDSAVYLCASSSYPSGLDNSPLHFGNGTRLTVT.